The rows below give T cell receptor beta chains drawn from one sample of a study of T cell responses to AZD1222 COVID-19 vaccine. The repertoire was sequenced with immunoSEQ multiplex PCR; TCRdb's copy has only in-frame clones and lacks some. Seen here are roughly 180,000 clones, roughly 91% observed once, and the top ten hold approximately 0.98%. This specimen was peripheral blood, taken 28 days after the second dose of the MenACWY control vaccine. Receptor source: an adult who received the MenACWY meningococcal vaccine as a control. The CDR3 runs from the conserved cysteine through the conserved F or W. A D gene is named only where the DNA matches it firmly. The size field is filled for only some rows; it gives once, few, many or a size class.

>TRBV27|NA|TRBJ1-5|NA
TGTGCCAGCAGTTTACGGGGGCGGGATCAGCCCCAGCATTTT
CASSLRGRDQPQHF
>TRBV5-1|NA|TRBJ2-6|few
TGCGCCAGCAGCCCTCAGGGCGCTGGGGCCAACGTCCTGACTTTC
CASSPQGAGANVLTF
>TRBV29-1|NA|TRBJ1-1|NA
TGCAGCGCGATGAAGGCCTCGGGGGACACTGAAGCTTTCTTT
CSAMKASGDTEAFF
>TRBV18|NA|TRBJ2-1|NA
TGTGCCAGCTCACAAGGACTAAACAATGAGCAGTTCTTC
CASSQGLNNEQFF
>TRBV3-1/TRBV3-2|TRBD2|TRBJ2-1|NA
TGTGCCAGCAGCCAAGAAGTAGCGGGAGTGGATGAGCAGTTCTTC
CASSQEVAGVDEQFF
>TRBV18|NA|TRBJ1-1|NA
TGTGCCAGCTCACCCCCCGGGACCCTGAACACTGAAGCTTTCTTT
CASSPPGTLNTEAFF
>TRBV5-4|NA|TRBJ2-7|NA
TGTGCCACCGAAGACGAGACGGGGAACTCCTACGAGCAGTACTTC
CATEDETGNSYEQYF
>TRBV29-1|NA|TRBJ2-7|NA
TGCAGCGTTGATAATCGGGGAGGACAGTACTTC
CSVDNRGGQYF
>TRBV19|NA|TRBJ1-3|NA
TGTGCCAGTAGTGATCGGGCCTTGAGCTCTGGAAACACCATATATTTT
CASSDRALSSGNTIYF
>TRBV9|NA|TRBJ1-3|NA
TGTGCCAGCAGCGTCGCCGACAGGAGCCTCTCTGGAAACACCATATATTTT
CASSVADRSLSGNTIYF
>TRBV6-6|NA|TRBJ1-5|once
TGTGCCAGCAGTTACTCAGGCCAGGGTGGTGGGCCCCAGCATTTT
CASSYSGQGGGPQHF
>TRBV13|NA|TRBJ2-7|NA
TGTGCCAGCAGCCCCGACAGGACCTACGAGCAGTACTTC
CASSPDRTYEQYF
>TRBV3-1/TRBV3-2|NA|TRBJ2-5|NA
TGTGCCAGCAGCCAAGACCCCTGGACCCAGTACTTC
CASSQDPWTQYF
>TRBV4-1|TRBD1|TRBJ1-1|NA
TGCGCCAGCAGCTCCGCAGGGACAGGGGGGGTGAACACTGAAGCTTTCTTT
CASSSAGTGGVNTEAFF
>TRBV7-2|NA|TRBJ2-3|NA
TGTGCCAGCAGAAGGACAGATACGCAGTATTTT
CASRRTDTQYF
>TRBV5-1|NA|TRBJ2-2|NA
TGCGCCAGCAGCTTGTCGTCCGGGGGGCTGAACACCGGGGAGCTGTTTTTT
CASSLSSGGLNTGELFF
>TRBV15|NA|TRBJ1-5|NA
TGTGCCACCAGCAACGACGGCCGCGGGGCCCAGCATTTT
CATSNDGRGAQHF
>TRBV19|NA|TRBJ2-7|NA
TGTGCCAGTAGTATCGCGGACCGAGAAATCTACGAGCAGTACTTC
CASSIADREIYEQYF
>TRBV28|NA|TRBJ1-6|NA
TGTGCCAGCAGTTTAACAGGGACCTATTCACCCCTCCACTTT
CASSLTGTYSPLHF
>TRBV5-4|NA|TRBJ1-4|once
TGTGCCAGCAGCTTGGTAGGGAATAGCGAAAAACTGTTTTTT
CASSLVGNSEKLFF
>TRBV6-5|NA|TRBJ1-6|NA
TGTGCCAGCAGCCAGACTCTTGATAATTCACCCCTCCACTTT
CASSQTLDNSPLHF
>TRBV5-5|TRBD1|TRBJ1-6|NA
TGTGCCAGCAGGTCCACCGGGACAGTCTCTTCACCCCTCCACTTT
CASRSTGTVSSPLHF
>TRBV18|TRBD2|TRBJ2-2|NA
TGTGCCAGCTCACTCCGTGGACTAGCGGGGAATCTGTTTTTT
CASSLRGLAGNLFF
>TRBV28|TRBD2|TRBJ2-3|NA
TGTGCCAGCAGTTTTCGAGCGGGGGCCACCCCTAGCACAGATACGCAGTATTTT
CASSFRAGATPSTDTQYF
>TRBV7-3|NA|TRBJ2-2|NA
TGTGCCAGCAGCCCCCGCTGGGGATTGGGCACCGGGGAGCTGTTTTTT
CASSPRWGLGTGELFF
>TRBV5-1|NA|TRBJ1-4|NA
TGCGCCAGCAGCTTGGATCGGGGAACTGAAAAACTGTTTTTT
CASSLDRGTEKLFF
>TRBV28|NA|TRBJ1-2|NA
TGTGCCAGCAGTTTAAAGGGGACTCCTAACTATGGCTACACCTTC
CASSLKGTPNYGYTF
>TRBV3-1/TRBV3-2|TRBD1|TRBJ1-1|NA
TGTGCCAGCAGCCCCCTGGACAGGGTAAACACTGAAGCTTTCTTT
CASSPLDRVNTEAFF
>TRBV2|TRBD1|TRBJ1-1|NA
TGTGCCAGCGGATCCCAAGGACAGGGGAACACTGAAGCTTTCTTT
CASGSQGQGNTEAFF
>TRBV4-2|NA|TRBJ2-1|NA
TGTGCCAGCAGCCATACAAAGGGAAACAATGAGCAGTTCTTC
CASSHTKGNNEQFF
>TRBV7-9|NA|TRBJ1-1|NA
TGTGCCAGCAGCTCGGGGTGGGGCGGGAACACTGAAGCTTTCTTT
CASSSGWGGNTEAFF
>TRBV18|TRBD1|TRBJ2-1|NA
TGTGCCAGCTCAGCCGGGACAGGGCATACGAATGAGCAGTTCTTC
CASSAGTGHTNEQFF
>TRBV6-5|NA|TRBJ1-1|NA
TGTGCCAGCAGCCGAGAGGATAACACTGAAGCTTTCTTT
CASSREDNTEAFF
>TRBV3-1/TRBV3-2|NA|TRBJ2-5|NA
TGTGCCAGCAGCCAATTTCCCACACGACAAGAGACCCAGTACTTC
CASSQFPTRQETQYF
>TRBV27|NA|TRBJ1-6|NA
TGTGCCAGCAGTTTGGGTCCCGGCAGGGCTAATTCACCCCTCCACTTT
CASSLGPGRANSPLHF
>TRBV28|TRBD1|TRBJ1-2|NA
TGTGCCAGTCGCTCGGGGACAGGGTATGGCTACACCTTC
CASRSGTGYGYTF
>TRBV28|NA|TRBJ1-2|NA
TGTGCCAGCAGTCCCGGGGGGGGGAATGGCTACACCTTC
CASSPGGGNGYTF
>TRBV6-5|NA|TRBJ1-2|NA
TGTGCCAGCAACCCTCGTCAGGGACCCAACTATGGCTACACCTTC
CASNPRQGPNYGYTF
>TRBV30|NA|TRBJ1-4|NA
TGTGCCTGGAATCGCAGGCCCAATGAAAAACTGTTTTTT
CAWNRRPNEKLFF
>TRBV7-9|NA|TRBJ1-6|NA
TGTGCCAGCACCCCCACAGGGACCGATAATTCACCCCTCCACTTT
CASTPTGTDNSPLHF
>TRBV18|NA|TRBJ1-5|NA
TGTGCCAGCTCGGACAGACGGGGCACCTATAGCAATCAGCCCCAGCATTTT
CASSDRRGTYSNQPQHF
>TRBV19|NA|TRBJ1-1|NA
TGTGCCAGTAGTATAGATTTCGCAATAGGAGGAGCTGAAGCTTTCTTT
CASSIDFAIGGAEAFF
>TRBV4-1|TRBD2|TRBJ2-2|NA
TGCGCCAGCAGCCAACCTCTAGCGGTTACCGGGGAGCTGTTTTTT
CASSQPLAVTGELFF
>TRBV5-1|NA|TRBJ2-2|NA
TGCGCCAGCAGACGGCAGGACACCGGGGAGCTGTTTTTT
CASRRQDTGELFF
>TRBV12-3/TRBV12-4|NA|TRBJ2-3|NA
TGTGCCAGCAGTTATAGGGGAGATACGCAGTATTTT
CASSYRGDTQYF
>TRBV4-3|NA|TRBJ1-6|NA
TGCGCCAGCAGCGTATACGAAAGGGATTCACCCCTCCACTTT
CASSVYERDSPLHF
>TRBV5-6|TRBD2|TRBJ2-5|NA
TGTGCCAGCAGCCTAGCGGGGCCATACCTCGGTGAGACCCAGTACTTC
CASSLAGPYLGETQYF
>TRBV19|NA|TRBJ1-3|once
TGTGCCAGTAGTGGCTTCTCTGGAAACACCATATATTTT
CASSGFSGNTIYF
>TRBV11-2|NA|TRBJ1-5|NA
TGTGCCAGCAGCTTAGCCACGGTAAATCAGCCCCAGCATTTT
CASSLATVNQPQHF
>TRBV7-8|TRBD2|TRBJ2-7|NA
TGTGCCAGCAGCTCGGGACTAGCGGGGGCCCAAATCTACGAGCAGTACTTC
CASSSGLAGAQIYEQYF